The subject of this entry is one TCR beta chain. What it binds is unknown. The record originates from a study of cytomegalovirus exposure and HLA in healthy donors. Study observations and caveats: Researchers reportedly found TCR beta sequences accurately predicted most subjects' HLA-A and HLA-B alleles. Later examination showed HLA-associated TCR beta chains had greater clonal expansion than equally common others.

Donors were ostensibly healthy at sampling, although undocumented immune exposures were probable. Germline-derived CDR1 and CDR2 are SGHTA and FQGNSA. The CDR3 consists of 14 residues. J was trimmed by 2 bases and V by 3 bases; bases with no gene match: 2. The PCR used 60 Vbeta and 13 Jbeta primers. Per the original data handling: It was a later analysis that counted 79 million or so unique TCR beta chains, of which some 9.9 million were shared. Using immunoSEQ multiplex PCR, the repertoire was profiled, and TCRdb retains in-frame clones only, with some absent. D and trimming come from the DNA, and the V and J calls and clone size come from that table. In the table there are roughly 100,000 clones, 75% to 85% of which are singletons.

The TCR sequence derives from a man younger than 45 in good health and CMV-seropositive. The J gene is TRBJ2-7, the V gene TRBV7-2, with TRBD1 matching 9 bases. Sequencing was carried out using PBMCs. The CDR3 reads CASSFGQGPYEQYF. The CDR3 bases are TGTGCCAGCAGCTTCGGACAGGGGCCCTACGAGCAGTACTTC.